This TCR beta chain originates from a study of graft-versus-host responses after intestinal transplantation listed by TCRdb under 2021. Regarding the research as a whole: Recipients received multivisceral, liver-intestinal, or isolated intestinal transplants. Every recipient was given anti-thymocyte globulin induction, followed by around three years of maintenance tacrolimus and steroids. Graft-versus-host and host-versus-graft alloreactive T cell clones were tracked in the graft, circulation and bone marrow after intestinal transplantation using bulk TCR-beta CDR3 sequencing. Alloreactive clones were identified by sequencing pre-transplant mixed lymphocyte reaction products and comparing them with unstimulated pre-transplant donor and recipient T cells. The cohort enrolled 20 to 25 intestinal transplant recipients, one of whom was a retransplant, and a few patients without pretransplant specimens were excluded. A peak of at least 4% donor T cells among recipient peripheral blood mononuclear cells was the definition used for donor T cell macrochimerism. Rather than being sequenced by the commercial service, samples from a few later patients were sequenced in-house on an Illumina MiSeq and processed with MiXCR. Paper-wide results and their limitations: GvH clones turned up in recipient bone marrow, with some appearing earlier in ileal mucosa or blood, a pattern consistent with an intestinal mucosal origin. The conclusions were limited by the relatively low number and heterogeneity of the intestinal transplant patients. Early after transplant, declines in HvG clones were associated with peak levels of circulating GvH clones. Patients with donor T cell macrochimerism had high GvH to HvG T cell clonal ratios in their allografts.

CDR1 and CDR2, per the germline V gene, are SGHTA and FQGNSA. Germline trimming amounts to 6 bases on V and 8 bases on J, with 9 as the count of junction bases outside the gene matches. The CDR3 spans 14 residues, from the cysteine through the phenylalanine. Only CDR3 DNA remains: 42 bases, in frame from the first base. Dithiothreitol, EDTA incubations and collagenase D digestion were used to isolate intraepithelial and lamina propria lymphocytes from graft specimens. Serial intestinal graft biopsy specimens collected up to 600 days after transplant underwent bulk TCR-beta sequencing. Libraries were built with the immunoSEQ multiplex PCR assay. For most patients, genomic DNA was subjected to high-throughput TCR-beta CDR3 sequencing by Adaptive Biotechnologies. Regarding the original processing steps: Adaptive's ImmunoSEQ software was the source of the TCR sequencing data for around 20 patients, while a few other patients were processed with MiXCR and VDJtools. Because the origin of CDR3 nucleotide sequences shared between donor and recipient could not be assigned, those sequences were removed. Alloreactive clones required at least 2-fold expansion over unstimulated cells and minimum CFSE-low frequency of 0.002% (template counts) or 0.001% (read counts). Mappable clones were those detected in sequenced pre-transplant spleen, lymph node, or MLR CFSE-low populations of the donor or recipient. Cumulative frequency of alloreactive clones was calculated as a percentage of all sequences weighted by copy number. TCRdb limited this immuneACCESS table to in-frame rearrangements with V and J called. A share of clones is missing; checked studies link under half to unresolved V genes, and the rest is unexplained. The V and J calls and clone size were taken over from that table, and D and trimming were inferred from the DNA. The sample has roughly 14,000 clones on record, roughly 74% of them singletons. Jointly, the top ten make up 3% to 4.5% of the sample.

Remarks on this clone: What antigen it recognizes has not been identified. Base-call qualities are not available, and no considerably larger clone is one nucleotide away.

The sequences come from ileum tissue, collected 14 days after transplant. This TCR came from a human patient who received an intestinal transplant, so some T cells may come from the graft donor. The chain is encoded by TRBV7-2 joined to TRBJ1-4; 7 central bases correspond to TRBD1. The CDR3 region: CASSASVQGEKLFF. The sequence in DNA is TGTGCCAGCAGTGCATCTGTACAGGGGGAAAAACTGTTTTTT. This CDR3, with the reference TRBV7-2 and TRBJ1-4 proteins standing in past its ends, gives the full variable domain GAGVSQSPSNKVTEKGKDVELRCDPISGHTALYWYRQSLGQGLEFLIYFQGNSAPDKSGLPSDRFSAERTGGSVSTLTIQRTQQEDSAVYLCASSASVQGEKLFFGSGTQLSVL.